This T cell receptor (beta chain) was observed in a study of OX40 agonist ivuxolimab in advanced cancers. Study-wide context: Patients were dosed with the agonistic anti-OX40 (CD134) antibody ivuxolimab. Patients enrolled in dose escalation were diagnosed with hepatocellular carcinoma, melanoma, renal cell or head and neck cancer.

Measured with immunoSEQ multiplex PCR; TCRdb has only the in-frame clones, and not every one. Among 30,000 to 40,000 clones listed, about nine tenths were seen once. The germline V gene has CDR1 MNHNY and CDR2 SVGAGI (reference sequence). Trimming removed 7 bases at V and 7 bases at J, with 12 bases between. CDR3 length: 12 residues. Sequenced here: CD4+ or CD8+ T cells sorted from blood, sampled in a trial of the OX40 agonist ivuxolimab. The V gene is TRBV6-6, the J gene TRBJ2-3, with a possible D match to TRBD1 (8 bases). The source of this sequence is an adult with an advanced solid tumor such as melanoma, head and neck, liver or kidney cancer. CDR3: CASKQGGNTQYF. The CDR3 DNA reads as TGTGCCAGCAAACAGGGGGGGAATACGCAGTATTTT.